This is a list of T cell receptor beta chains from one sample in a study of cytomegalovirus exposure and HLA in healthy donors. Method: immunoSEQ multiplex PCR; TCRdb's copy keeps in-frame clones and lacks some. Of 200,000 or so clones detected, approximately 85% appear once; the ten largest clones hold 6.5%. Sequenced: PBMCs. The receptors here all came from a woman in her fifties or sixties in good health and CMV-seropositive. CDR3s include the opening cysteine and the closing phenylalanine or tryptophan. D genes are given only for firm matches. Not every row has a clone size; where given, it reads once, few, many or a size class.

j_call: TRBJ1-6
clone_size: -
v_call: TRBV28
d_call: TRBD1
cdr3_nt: TGTGCCAGCAGTTCGGGACAGCCTAATTCACCCCTCCACTTT
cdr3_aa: CASSSGQPNSPLHF

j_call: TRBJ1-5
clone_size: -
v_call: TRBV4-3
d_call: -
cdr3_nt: TGCGCCAGCAGCCAATCAGTGGGGGGGCCTCAGCCCCAGCATTTT
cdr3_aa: CASSQSVGGPQPQHF

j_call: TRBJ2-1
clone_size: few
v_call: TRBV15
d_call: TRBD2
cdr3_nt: TGTGCCACCAGCAGAGGGCTAGCGGGAGGGCCAGAGGATGAGCAGTTCTTC
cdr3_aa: CATSRGLAGGPEDEQFF

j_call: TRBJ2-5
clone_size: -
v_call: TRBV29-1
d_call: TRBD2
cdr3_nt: TGCAGCGTTGAAGGGACTAGTTATGAGACCCAGTACTTC
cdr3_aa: CSVEGTSYETQYF

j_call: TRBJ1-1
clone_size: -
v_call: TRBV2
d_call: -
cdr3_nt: TGTGCCAGCAGTCTGGACAGAAACACTGAAGCTTTCTTT
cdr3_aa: CASSLDRNTEAFF

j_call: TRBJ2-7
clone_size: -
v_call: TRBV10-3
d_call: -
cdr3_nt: TGTGCCATCAGTCCCGGACAGTCATTCTCCTACGAGCAGTACTTC
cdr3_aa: CAISPGQSFSYEQYF

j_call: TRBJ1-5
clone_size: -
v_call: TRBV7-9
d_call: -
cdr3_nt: TGTGCCAGCAGCAGCGGTGGTCTGCCCCAGCATTTT
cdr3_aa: CASSSGGLPQHF

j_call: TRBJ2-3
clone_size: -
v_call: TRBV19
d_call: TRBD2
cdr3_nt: TGTGCCAGTAGGGAAAGCGGGAGAGCTACAGATACGCAGTATTTT
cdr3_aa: CASRESGRATDTQYF

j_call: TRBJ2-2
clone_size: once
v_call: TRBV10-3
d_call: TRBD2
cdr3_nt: TGTGCCATCAGTGGCGGGACTAGCGGTGCCGGGGAGCTGTTTTTT
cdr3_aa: CAISGGTSGAGELFF

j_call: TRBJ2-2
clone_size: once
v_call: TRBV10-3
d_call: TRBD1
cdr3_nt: TGTGCCATCAGCTCCGGGACAGGGAACACCGGGGAGCTGTTTTTT
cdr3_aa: CAISSGTGNTGELFF

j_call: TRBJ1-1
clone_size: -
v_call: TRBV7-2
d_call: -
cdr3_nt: TGTGCCAGCAGCCTTGGGGGGGTTGGCACTGAAGCTTTCTTT
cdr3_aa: CASSLGGVGTEAFF

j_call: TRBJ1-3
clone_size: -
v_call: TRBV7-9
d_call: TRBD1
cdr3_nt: TGTGCCGGCAGCCCCAATAAGGGGGCGCGCGCTGGAAACACCATATATTTT
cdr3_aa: CAGSPNKGARAGNTIYF

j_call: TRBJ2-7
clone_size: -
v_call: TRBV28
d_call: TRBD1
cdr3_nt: TGTGCCAGCAGCTCTGACAGGGGGTACGGTTACGAGCAGTACTTC
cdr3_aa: CASSSDRGYGYEQYF

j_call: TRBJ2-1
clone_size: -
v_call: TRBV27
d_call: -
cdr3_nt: TGTGCCAGCAGTTTACTCGGGAGTCACAATGAGCAGTTCTTC
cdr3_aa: CASSLLGSHNEQFF

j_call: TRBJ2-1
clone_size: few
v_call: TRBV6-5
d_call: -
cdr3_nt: TGTGCCAGCAGTTACGGCAGGGACAATGAGCAGTTCTTC
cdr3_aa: CASSYGRDNEQFF

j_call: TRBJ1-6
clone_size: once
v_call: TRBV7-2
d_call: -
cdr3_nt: TGTGCCAGCAGCTTGCGCGGGGGGAGTTCACCCCTCCACTTT
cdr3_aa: CASSLRGGSSPLHF

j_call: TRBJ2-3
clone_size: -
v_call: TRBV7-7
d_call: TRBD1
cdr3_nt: TGTGCTAGCAGCTTAGCCGGGACAGGACATACGCAGTATTTT
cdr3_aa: CASSLAGTGHTQYF